This T cell receptor beta chain came from a study of cytomegalovirus exposure and HLA in healthy donors. About the research overall: Most genotyped donors, 75% to 85% of about 400, had Caucasian-associated genetic ancestry.

As concerns this clone: The antigen is undetermined.

Primers included in the PCR were 60 Vbeta and 13 Jbeta primers. The method was immunoSEQ multiplex PCR; TCRdb's version includes in-frame clones alone and lacks a portion of them. Of a few hundred thousand clones detected, more than 85% appear once; the ten largest clones hold approximately 1%. Trimming cost V 3 bases and J 4 bases, with 10 bases left between them. CDR1 and CDR2 (germline): SEHNR, FQNEAQ (reference sequence). The length of the CDR3 is 14 residues. Study-level results: For presence/absence analyses, sequencing depth was assumed to be roughly uniform across donors. Cytomegalovirus association was assigned to 170 or so TCR beta chains. Per a prior analysis, the majority of TCR beta V segments were productive roughly 87% or roughly 30% of the time.

This receptor was identified in a young woman in good health and CMV-seronegative. Material: PBMCs. This chain joins TRBV7-9 and TRBJ1-3; TRBD1 is a possible D gene (5 bases). This CDR3 is CASSFRAIGNTIYF. The CDR3 region has the DNA TGTGCCAGCAGCTTCAGGGCCATAGGAAACACCATATATTTT.